One sample yielded the 13 T cell receptor beta chains listed below, sequenced in a study of spatial heterogeneity in lung cancer (dated by TCRdb to the late 2010s). Results and caveats for the whole study, not just this receptor: The tumor nonsynonymous mutation count correlated with the number of expanded alpha and beta TCRs within the tumor.

The sample's time point label, decoded: sample taken at primary tumor resection. Their recognized antigens are unknown. The receptor library was made with 5' RACE. Sequencing used a NextSeq 500. The public reads were run again by TCRdb, first through fastp at Q25 and then through MiXCR, and only productive beta chains were kept. Rows merge per CDR3 protein into single entries with the most common DNA and genes. The sample records about 9,500 distinct CDR3 sequences, around 15% of which are singletons. The top ten clones comprise around an eighth of the sample. Sample: lung tumor tissue, taken at surgery. The receptors shown here come from a male donor with early-stage non-small cell lung cancer.

This clonotype was counted at least ten times. The library was built for alpha chains, so this beta chain is an off-target read and its size means little. The chain links TRBV27 to TRBJ1-2; D may be TRBD1 (6 bases). Per germline, CDR1 MNHEY and CDR2 SMNVEV (reference sequence). Trimming stripped 2 bases from V and 4 bases from J, with 14 bases between. The CDR3 spans 15 residues. DNA for the CDR3: TGTGCCAGCAGTTTAAGTCAGGGGCTCGTCTATGGCTACACCTTC. The encoded protein is CASSLSQGLVYGYTF.

In this sample, this clonotype turned up many times. The library was prepared for alpha chains; this beta chain is a stray read, so its frequency means little. The genes are TRBV12-3 or TRBV12-4 and TRBJ1-2; possibly TRBD1 for D (5 bases). V was pared by 0 bases and J by 8 bases, with 13 bases between. The CDR3 spans 14 residues. The CDR3 sequence: CASSLAWTLGGYTF. CDR3 coding DNA: TGTGCCAGCAGTTTAGCGTGGACACTGGGAGGCTACACCTTC.

This clonotype has ten or more counts. This beta chain lies outside the target of a library built for alpha chains; its clone size means little. The rearrangement uses TRBV12-3 or TRBV12-4 and TRBJ2-1, with a possible D match to TRBD2 (6 bases). The CDR3 sequence is 15 residues long. V was pared by 6 bases and J by 3 bases, with 15 bases between. CDR3 protein: CASSPGSGLYNEQFF. CDR3 bases: TGTGCCAGCAGCCCCGGTAGCGGTCTCTACAATGAGCAGTTCTTC.

This clonotype was observed many times. This beta chain is an off-target read within a library intended for alpha chains, so its frequency means little. The chain couples TRBV7-2 to TRBJ2-3; 7 bases match TRBD1. This CDR3 is 11 amino acids long. Losses at the gene ends were 5 bases for V and 9 bases for J; bases not matched to a gene: 2. Germline assignment: CDR1 SGHTA and CDR2 FQGNSA. CDR3 residues: CASSRGGTQYF. The CDR3 coding sequence is TGTGCCAGCAGCCGAGGGGGCACGCAGTATTTT.

In the case of this clonotype: This beta chain is off target for a library built for alpha chains, so its abundance means little. V usage is TRBV7-2 and J usage is TRBJ1-2; D remains ambiguous. Germline V gene sequence: CDR1 SGHTA, CDR2 FQGNSA. V dropped 2 bases and J dropped 3 bases, with 13 bases sitting between them. The CDR3 is made up of 15 amino acids. CDR3 protein: CASSLPGQPHYGYTF. DNA for the CDR3: TGTGCCAGCAGCTTACCCGGTCAGCCCCACTATGGCTACACCTTC.

By share, this clonotype ranks as medium-sized. This beta chain came through as a stray read in a library set up for alpha chains, and its size says little. The V gene is TRBV12-3 or TRBV12-4, the J gene TRBJ2-7, with 9 bases that match TRBD1. This CDR3 contains 14 residues. V lost 6 bases and J lost 5; bases outside the gene matches: 8. The CDR3, as DNA: TGTGCCAGCAGATCCGGACAGGGGACTGACGAGCAGTACTTC. It specifies CASRSGQGTDEQYF.

This clonotype was seen many times. This beta chain is off target for a library built for alpha chains, so its abundance means little. CDR3 in DNA: TGTGCCAGCAGTGAATATGGCAGGGGGTACACAGATACGCAGTATTTT. Its translation: CASSEYGRGYTDTQYF. The chain uses TRBV25-1 and TRBJ2-3; 7 nucleotides line up with TRBD1. This CDR3 comprises 16 residues. From germline, CDR1 is MGHDK and CDR2 SYGVNS. V was pared by 0 bases and J by 2 bases, with 5 bases of the junction left unmatched.

In its sample, this clonotype was seen many times. Since the library was made to target alpha chains, this beta chain is a stray read and its abundance is not meaningful. The chain combines TRBV18 with TRBJ2-7; the match to TRBD2 covers 8 bases. V was pared by 3 bases and J by 2 bases, with 6 bases of the junction left unmatched. Germline assignment: CDR1 KGHSH and CDR2 LQKENI. The CDR3 loop spans 15 amino acids. The CDR3 loop is CASSPTGGEAYEQYF. CDR3 coding DNA: TGTGCCAGCTCACCTACCGGGGGGGAGGCCTACGAGCAGTACTTC.

As for this clonotype: This beta chain is an unintended read in a library built for alpha chains; its size means little. The chain carries TRBV7-2 and TRBJ2-3; possibly TRBD2 for D (6 bases). In germline, CDR1 is SGHTA, CDR2 FQGNSA. This CDR3 region has 14 residues. V lost 5 bases to trimming and J lost 3 bases, with 12 bases between them. CDR3 bases: TGTGCCAGCAGCGCGGGACTCATAACAGATACGCAGTATTTT. This encodes CASSAGLITDTQYF.

This clonotype was counted ten times or more. The library was built for alpha chains, so this beta chain is an off-target read and its size means little. This chain uses TRBV12-3 or TRBV12-4 with TRBJ2-7; the D gene is possibly TRBD1 (5 bases). V lost 6 bases, J lost 1 base, and 16 bases lay in between. The CDR3 sequence is 15 residues long. The CDR3 here is CASSLGSQGSYEQYF. The CDR3 coding sequence is TGTGCCAGCAGCTTGGGTTCCCAGGGATCCTACGAGCAGTACTTC.

By proportion, this clonotype is medium-sized. This beta chain represents an off-target read in a library built for alpha chains; its size is of limited meaning. The rearrangement uses TRBV3-1 and TRBJ1-1; D is undetermined. V dropped 0 bases and J dropped 11 bases, with 13 bases sitting between them. The CDR3 extends over 13 amino acids. CDR1 is LGHDT and CDR2 is YNNKEL in the germline V gene (reference sequence). The CDR3 nucleotides are TGTGCCAGCAGCCAAGAATCCAGGTCGGCTGCTTTCTTT. Protein: CASSQESRSAAFF.

This clonotype occurred many times. For a library built for alpha chains, this beta chain is a stray read; little rests on its size. The rearrangement uses TRBV5-4 and TRBJ2-1; 11 bases agree with TRBD2. The germline CDR1 and CDR2 sequences are SGHNT and YYREEE (reference sequence). This CDR3 contains 15 residues. V gave up 4 bases and J gave up 10 bases; unmatched junction bases: 10. The CDR3 sequence is CASSPLAGGPGEQFF. The CDR3 region has the DNA TGTGCCAGCAGCCCGTTAGCGGGAGGGCCTGGGGAGCAGTTCTTC.

Concerning this clonotype: Within a library made for alpha chains, this beta chain is off target, and its count is uninformative. The rearrangement uses TRBV5-1 and TRBJ2-1, with D possibly being TRBD2 (5 bases). The germline V gene encodes CDR1 SGHRS and CDR2 YFSETQ. Between the trimmed V and J ends, which lost 0 bases and 7 bases, there was a span of 11 bases. The CDR3 sequence is 14 residues long. Here the CDR3 DNA reads TGCGCCAGCAGCTTGGAGATAGGACTGAATGAGCAGTTCTTC. Translation: CASSLEIGLNEQFF.